The rows below give T cell receptor beta chains drawn from one sample of a study of blood T cell repertoires in COVID-19. Profiling relied on immunoSEQ multiplex PCR, and the TCRdb table lists in-frame clones only, not all of them. This sample has 160,000 or so clones; 70% to 90% occur once, and the top ten carry about 5.6%. Sequenced sample: peripheral blood. All receptors come from a woman aged 50 to 60 with COVID-19, enrolled during active disease. Each CDR3 is given with its conserved first and last residue. D genes are given only for firm matches. Clone sizes are given selectively: once, few, many, or a class where the clone is expanded.

clone_size: -
v_call: TRBV11-2
j_call: TRBJ2-5
d_call: TRBD2
cdr3_aa: CASSLVGGGAETQYF
cdr3_nt: TGTGCCAGCAGCTTAGTCGGCGGGGGGGCCGAGACCCAGTACTTC

clone_size: -
v_call: TRBV10-3
j_call: TRBJ1-5
d_call: TRBD1
cdr3_aa: CAISDARTGGDLNQPQHF
cdr3_nt: TGTGCCATCAGTGACGCCAGGACAGGGGGCGACCTCAATCAGCCCCAGCATTTT

clone_size: -
v_call: TRBV30
j_call: TRBJ2-3
d_call: -
cdr3_aa: CAWSKDSPDTQYF
cdr3_nt: TGTGCCTGGAGTAAAGACAGCCCCGATACGCAGTATTTT

clone_size: -
v_call: TRBV7-2
j_call: TRBJ2-2
d_call: TRBD2
cdr3_aa: CASSLSRWVAGPGELFF
cdr3_nt: TGTGCCAGCAGCCTCTCGCGGTGGGTAGCGGGGCCCGGGGAGCTGTTTTTT

clone_size: -
v_call: TRBV7-9
j_call: TRBJ2-3
d_call: TRBD2
cdr3_aa: CASSLLSGGSTDTQYF
cdr3_nt: TGTGCCAGCAGCTTACTTAGCGGGGGTAGCACAGATACGCAGTATTTT

clone_size: -
v_call: TRBV4-1
j_call: TRBJ1-4
d_call: -
cdr3_aa: CASSQVRVRANEKLFF
cdr3_nt: TGCGCCAGCAGCCAAGTGAGGGTGAGGGCTAATGAAAAACTGTTTTTT

clone_size: -
v_call: TRBV5-6
j_call: TRBJ2-7
d_call: -
cdr3_aa: CASSSTGSQRHEQYF
cdr3_nt: TGTGCCAGCAGCTCAACAGGGAGCCAACGCCACGAGCAGTACTTC

clone_size: -
v_call: TRBV19
j_call: TRBJ2-3
d_call: -
cdr3_aa: CASSISVTSTDTQYF
cdr3_nt: TGTGCCAGTAGTATTTCGGTAACTAGCACAGATACGCAGTATTTT

clone_size: -
v_call: TRBV5-3
j_call: TRBJ2-7
d_call: -
cdr3_aa: CARIDEPSSYEQYF
cdr3_nt: TGTGCCAGAATTGATGAACCGAGCTCCTACGAGCAGTACTTC

clone_size: -
v_call: TRBV3-1/TRBV3-2
j_call: TRBJ2-5
d_call: -
cdr3_aa: CASSQVKWVQGSETQYF
cdr3_nt: TGTGCCAGCAGCCAAGTTAAGTGGGTTCAGGGGTCGGAGACCCAGTACTTC

clone_size: -
v_call: TRBV9
j_call: TRBJ2-5
d_call: -
cdr3_aa: CASSPPYSQETQYF
cdr3_nt: TGTGCCAGCAGCCCACCTTACTCGCAAGAGACCCAGTACTTC

clone_size: -
v_call: TRBV7-6
j_call: TRBJ1-6
d_call: -
cdr3_aa: CASSLAEGGGSPLHF
cdr3_nt: TGTGCCAGCAGCTTAGCAGAAGGGGGTGGTTCACCCCTCCACTTT

clone_size: -
v_call: TRBV23-1
j_call: TRBJ1-2
d_call: -
cdr3_aa: CASSPLDKAYGYTF
cdr3_nt: TGCGCCAGCAGTCCCCTGGACAAAGCCTATGGCTACACCTTC

clone_size: few
v_call: TRBV9
j_call: TRBJ1-5
d_call: -
cdr3_aa: CASSPGYSNQPQHF
cdr3_nt: TGTGCCAGCAGCCCAGGGTACAGCAATCAGCCCCAGCATTTT

clone_size: -
v_call: TRBV19
j_call: TRBJ2-2
d_call: TRBD2
cdr3_aa: CASSSSSSGGLRELFF
cdr3_nt: TGTGCCAGTAGTTCCTCCTCTAGCGGGGGGCTTCGGGAGCTGTTTTTT

clone_size: -
v_call: TRBV10-3
j_call: TRBJ1-6
d_call: -
cdr3_aa: CAISEQGGNSPLHF
cdr3_nt: TGTGCCATCAGTGAACAGGGAGGGAATTCACCCCTCCACTTT

clone_size: -
v_call: TRBV6-6
j_call: TRBJ1-2
d_call: -
cdr3_aa: CASRRQYGYTF
cdr3_nt: TGTGCCAGCAGGAGGCAGTATGGCTACACCTTC

clone_size: -
v_call: TRBV10-1
j_call: TRBJ2-1
d_call: TRBD2
cdr3_aa: CASSESVAGRYNEQFF
cdr3_nt: TGCGCCAGCAGTGAGTCAGTAGCGGGGCGCTACAATGAGCAGTTCTTC

clone_size: once
v_call: TRBV5-1
j_call: TRBJ2-2
d_call: TRBD2
cdr3_aa: CASSLGLAGLVVGELFF
cdr3_nt: TGCGCCAGCAGCCTAGGACTAGCGGGCCTCGTGGTCGGGGAGCTGTTTTTT

clone_size: -
v_call: TRBV7-6
j_call: TRBJ2-2
d_call: TRBD1
cdr3_aa: CASSLGTGPTNTGELFF
cdr3_nt: TGTGCCAGCAGCTTAGGGACAGGACCTACGAACACCGGGGAGCTGTTTTTT

clone_size: -
v_call: TRBV30
j_call: TRBJ1-5
d_call: -
cdr3_aa: CAWSEGGGARQPQHF
cdr3_nt: TGTGCCTGGAGTGAGGGTGGCGGGGCAAGGCAGCCCCAGCATTTT

clone_size: -
v_call: TRBV19
j_call: TRBJ2-7
d_call: -
cdr3_aa: CASSIALGQGMDYEQYF
cdr3_nt: TGTGCCAGTAGTATAGCCCTCGGGCAGGGGATGGACTACGAGCAGTACTTC

clone_size: -
v_call: TRBV7-2
j_call: TRBJ2-1
d_call: TRBD2
cdr3_aa: CASSLVGSRGGYNEQFF
cdr3_nt: TGTGCCAGCAGCTTAGTGGGGTCGCGGGGGGGTTACAATGAGCAGTTCTTC

clone_size: few
v_call: TRBV2
j_call: TRBJ1-1
d_call: -
cdr3_aa: CASSGDRDTEAFF
cdr3_nt: TGTGCCAGCAGCGGCGACAGAGACACTGAAGCTTTCTTT

clone_size: -
v_call: TRBV5-1
j_call: TRBJ2-5
d_call: -
cdr3_aa: CASTIGGPETQYF
cdr3_nt: TGCGCCAGCACGATCGGGGGGCCAGAGACCCAGTACTTC

clone_size: -
v_call: TRBV9
j_call: TRBJ2-7
d_call: -
cdr3_aa: CASSTPGPRGDYEQYF
cdr3_nt: TGTGCCAGCAGCACACCCGGACCCCGGGGAGATTACGAGCAGTACTTC

clone_size: -
v_call: TRBV2
j_call: TRBJ1-6
d_call: TRBD1
cdr3_aa: CASSPTGQALNSPLHF
cdr3_nt: TGTGCCAGCAGCCCTACGGGACAGGCGCTCAATTCACCCCTCCACTTT

clone_size: -
v_call: TRBV2
j_call: TRBJ1-4
d_call: -
cdr3_aa: CASSPEAGSYEKLFF
cdr3_nt: TGTGCCAGCAGCCCGGAGGCTGGCTCTTATGAAAAACTGTTTTTT

clone_size: -
v_call: TRBV10-3
j_call: TRBJ1-2
d_call: -
cdr3_aa: CAISSAVASRYTF
cdr3_nt: TGTGCCATCAGCTCGGCGGTGGCCAGTCGCTACACCTTC

clone_size: -
v_call: TRBV30
j_call: TRBJ2-1
d_call: -
cdr3_aa: CAWSVQTGTNEQFF
cdr3_nt: TGTGCCTGGAGTGTCCAAACAGGTACCAATGAGCAGTTCTTC

clone_size: -
v_call: TRBV9
j_call: TRBJ2-7
d_call: -
cdr3_aa: CASSADISYEQYF
cdr3_nt: TGTGCCAGCAGCGCGGACATATCCTACGAGCAGTACTTC

clone_size: -
v_call: TRBV30
j_call: TRBJ1-1
d_call: TRBD1
cdr3_aa: CAWSAGQGDTEAFF
cdr3_nt: TGTGCCTGGAGTGCGGGACAGGGGGACACTGAAGCTTTCTTT

clone_size: -
v_call: TRBV7-9
j_call: TRBJ1-6
d_call: TRBD1
cdr3_aa: CASSLVSGQYNSPLHF
cdr3_nt: TGTGCCAGCAGCTTAGTCTCGGGACAGTATAATTCACCCCTCCACTTT

clone_size: -
v_call: TRBV5-4
j_call: TRBJ1-1
d_call: TRBD1
cdr3_aa: CASSLAGTGEAFF
cdr3_nt: TGTGCCAGCAGCTTGGCAGGGACAGGGGAAGCTTTCTTT

clone_size: -
v_call: TRBV20-1
j_call: TRBJ2-5
d_call: -
cdr3_aa: CSASDARETQYF
cdr3_nt: TGCAGTGCTAGTGACGCGAGGGAGACCCAGTACTTC

clone_size: -
v_call: TRBV5-8
j_call: TRBJ2-7
d_call: -
cdr3_aa: CASSLPGAYEQYF
cdr3_nt: TGTGCCAGCAGCTTGCCCGGGGCCTACGAGCAGTACTTC

clone_size: -
v_call: TRBV3-1/TRBV3-2
j_call: TRBJ2-3
d_call: TRBD2
cdr3_aa: CASSQDLTSGTDTQYF
cdr3_nt: TGTGCCAGCAGCCAAGATCTGACTAGCGGCACAGATACGCAGTATTTT

clone_size: -
v_call: TRBV5-1
j_call: TRBJ2-7
d_call: TRBD1
cdr3_aa: CASSKTGLDEQYF
cdr3_nt: TGCGCCAGCAGCAAGACAGGGTTGGACGAGCAGTACTTC

clone_size: -
v_call: TRBV7-9
j_call: TRBJ2-7
d_call: TRBD2
cdr3_aa: CASSFSGTSNYEQYF
cdr3_nt: TGTGCCAGCAGCTTCTCTGGGACTAGCAACTACGAGCAGTACTTC

clone_size: -
v_call: TRBV11-2
j_call: TRBJ2-2
d_call: -
cdr3_aa: CASSLGAEVTGELFF
cdr3_nt: TGTGCCAGCAGCTTAGGAGCGGAGGTTACCGGGGAGCTGTTTTTT

clone_size: -
v_call: TRBV3-1/TRBV3-2
j_call: TRBJ1-5
d_call: -
cdr3_aa: CASSQAGVGQPQHF
cdr3_nt: TGTGCCAGCAGCCAAGCCGGGGTGGGACAGCCCCAGCATTTT

clone_size: -
v_call: TRBV27
j_call: TRBJ2-1
d_call: -
cdr3_aa: CASSLGGPYNEQFF
cdr3_nt: TGTGCCAGCAGTCTCGGGGGGCCTTACAATGAGCAGTTCTTC

clone_size: -
v_call: TRBV6-5
j_call: TRBJ2-1
d_call: -
cdr3_aa: CASVDYPYNEQFF
cdr3_nt: TGTGCCTCTGTGGACTACCCCTACAATGAGCAGTTCTTC

clone_size: -
v_call: TRBV7-3
j_call: TRBJ2-1
d_call: TRBD1
cdr3_aa: CASSEGDRGNEQFF
cdr3_nt: TGTGCCAGCAGCGAAGGGGACAGGGGCAATGAGCAGTTCTTC

clone_size: few
v_call: TRBV27
j_call: TRBJ2-2
d_call: -
cdr3_aa: CASSHDWRPRGTGELFF
cdr3_nt: TGTGCCAGCAGTCATGATTGGAGGCCTCGGGGCACCGGGGAGCTGTTTTTT

clone_size: -
v_call: TRBV30
j_call: TRBJ2-2
d_call: TRBD1
cdr3_aa: CAWSEFRGRVANTGELFF
cdr3_nt: TGTGCCTGGAGTGAATTTAGGGGGCGCGTTGCGAACACCGGGGAGCTGTTTTTT

clone_size: -
v_call: TRBV6-4
j_call: TRBJ2-1
d_call: -
cdr3_aa: CASSIVEGNEQFF
cdr3_nt: TGTGCCAGCAGTATCGTCGAGGGCAATGAGCAGTTCTTC

clone_size: once
v_call: TRBV6-5
j_call: TRBJ2-3
d_call: TRBD1
cdr3_aa: CASSYHRGTDTQYF
cdr3_nt: TGTGCCAGCAGTTATCACAGGGGTACAGATACGCAGTATTTT

clone_size: -
v_call: TRBV30
j_call: TRBJ2-7
d_call: -
cdr3_aa: CAWSTNRYEQYF
cdr3_nt: TGTGCCTGGAGTACAAACAGATACGAGCAGTACTTC

clone_size: few
v_call: TRBV6-5
j_call: TRBJ2-3
d_call: TRBD2
cdr3_aa: CASSYGTSGGANTQYF
cdr3_nt: TGTGCCAGCAGTTACGGGACTAGCGGGGGGGCCAATACGCAGTATTTT

clone_size: -
v_call: TRBV6-1
j_call: TRBJ1-2
d_call: -
cdr3_aa: CASSEWDTTNGYTF
cdr3_nt: TGTGCCAGCAGTGAATGGGACACCACGAATGGCTACACCTTC

clone_size: few
v_call: TRBV27
j_call: TRBJ2-7
d_call: -
cdr3_aa: CASSLLDSSSYEQYF
cdr3_nt: TGTGCCAGCAGTTTATTGGACAGTAGCTCCTACGAGCAGTACTTC

clone_size: -
v_call: TRBV5-1
j_call: TRBJ2-7
d_call: TRBD1
cdr3_aa: CASSVWGQGAYEQYF
cdr3_nt: TGCGCCAGCAGCGTTTGGGGACAGGGTGCCTACGAGCAGTACTTC

clone_size: -
v_call: TRBV18
j_call: TRBJ2-7
d_call: -
cdr3_aa: CASSQDGKSYEQYF
cdr3_nt: TGTGCCAGCTCACAGGACGGGAAATCCTACGAGCAGTACTTC

clone_size: -
v_call: TRBV5-1
j_call: TRBJ2-3
d_call: -
cdr3_aa: CASSLGGPDTQYF
cdr3_nt: TGCGCCAGCAGCTTGGGGGGGCCAGATACGCAGTATTTT